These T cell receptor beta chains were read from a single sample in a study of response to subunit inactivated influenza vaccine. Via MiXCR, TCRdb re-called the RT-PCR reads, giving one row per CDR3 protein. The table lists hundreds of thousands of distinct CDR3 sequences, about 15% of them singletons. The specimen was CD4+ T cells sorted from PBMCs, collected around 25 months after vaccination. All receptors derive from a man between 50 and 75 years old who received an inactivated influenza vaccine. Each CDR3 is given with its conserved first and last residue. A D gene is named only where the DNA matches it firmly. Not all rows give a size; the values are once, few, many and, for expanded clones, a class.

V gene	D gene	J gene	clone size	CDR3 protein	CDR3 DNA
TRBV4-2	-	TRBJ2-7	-	CASSQVIAADSYEQYF	TGTGCCAGCAGCCAAGTTATAGCTGCAGACTCCTACGAGCAGTACTTC
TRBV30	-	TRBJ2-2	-	CAWTFWGNTGELFF	TGTGCCTGGACATTTTGGGGGAACACCGGGGAGCTGTTTTTT
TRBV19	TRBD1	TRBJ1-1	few	CASSPDRLRDTEAFF	TGTGCCAGTAGTCCGGACAGGTTAAGGGACACTGAAGCTTTCTTT
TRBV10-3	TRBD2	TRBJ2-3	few	CAIKRESVDTQYF	TGTGCCATCAAGCGGGAGAGTGTAGATACGCAGTATTTT
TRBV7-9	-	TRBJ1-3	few	CASSLERRSRYF	TGTGCCAGCAGCTTGGAAAGACGGAGCCGCTATTTT
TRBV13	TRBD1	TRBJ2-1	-	CASSSDRERYNEQFF	TGTGCCAGCAGCTCGGACAGGGAGAGGTACAATGAGCAGTTCTTC
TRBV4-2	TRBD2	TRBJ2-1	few	CASSQATSGGSYEQFF	TGTGCCAGCAGCCAAGCGACTAGCGGGGGGTCCTATGAGCAGTTCTTC
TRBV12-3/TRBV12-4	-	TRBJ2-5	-	CASSPGSQETQYF	TGTGCCAGCAGTCCCGGGTCCCAAGAGACCCAGTACTTC
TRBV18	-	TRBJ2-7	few	CASSPNREQYF	TGTGCCAGCTCACCAAACAGAGAGCAGTACTTC
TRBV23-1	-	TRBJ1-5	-	CASSRSGAGNGFSNQPQHF	TGCGCCAGCAGTCGGTCCGGGGCAGGCAACGGTTTTAGCAATCAGCCCCAGCATTTT
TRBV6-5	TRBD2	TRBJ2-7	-	CASRLTSGPAYEQYF	TGTGCCAGCAGATTGACTAGCGGGCCGGCCTACGAGCAGTACTTC
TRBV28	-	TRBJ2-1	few	CASREGLGEQFF	TGTGCCAGCAGGGAGGGATTGGGTGAGCAGTTCTTC
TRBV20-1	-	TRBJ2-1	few	CSARDGSDTGHEQFF	TGCAGTGCTAGAGACGGGAGTGATACGGGGCATGAGCAGTTCTTC
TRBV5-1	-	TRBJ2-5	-	CASSSRTGLTETQYF	TGCGCCAGCAGCTCAAGGACAGGACTAACGGAGACCCAGTACTTC
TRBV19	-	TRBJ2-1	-	CASSDTSSYNEQFF	TGTGCCAGTAGTGACACCTCCTCCTACAATGAGCAGTTCTTC
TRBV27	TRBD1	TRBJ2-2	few	CASRPGQIFFGELFF	TGTGCCAGCCGTCCGGGACAGATATTTTTCGGGGAGCTGTTTTTT
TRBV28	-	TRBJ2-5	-	CASHGRVQETQYF	TGTGCCAGTCACGGTAGGGTCCAAGAGACCCAGTACTTC